This TCR beta chain emerged from a study of early T cells in non-severe SARS-CoV-2 infection. Looking at the study overall: Unpaired chains resulted from sequencing bulk RNA of unsorted whole blood. Study-level points and caveats: Matching results from VDJdb favored anti-spike CD8 responses, leaving private and CD4 specificities undetected.

A word on this clonotype: What it binds is unknown.

cDNA molecules, individually, were tagged with unique molecular identifiers. A single record per CDR3 protein comes from TCRdb applying MiXCR to the 5' RACE reads. The sample lists more than 65,000 distinct CDR3 sequences, about 13% occurring once. Trimming took 8 bases from V and 6 from J, leaving 13 bases between them. The CDR3 sequence is 11 residues long. Looked up from germline, CDR1 is SQVTM and CDR2 is ANQGSEA. The sequence was collected from an adult who was a healthcare worker with PCR-confirmed SARS-CoV-2 infection or an uninfected control (not recorded which). The chain links TRBV29-1 to TRBJ1-2; the D gene is possibly TRBD1 (5 bases). What was sequenced was whole blood. CDR3 sequence reads: CSSGRDNGYTF. The CDR3 DNA sequence: TGCAGCTCTGGCAGGGATAATGGCTACACCTTC.